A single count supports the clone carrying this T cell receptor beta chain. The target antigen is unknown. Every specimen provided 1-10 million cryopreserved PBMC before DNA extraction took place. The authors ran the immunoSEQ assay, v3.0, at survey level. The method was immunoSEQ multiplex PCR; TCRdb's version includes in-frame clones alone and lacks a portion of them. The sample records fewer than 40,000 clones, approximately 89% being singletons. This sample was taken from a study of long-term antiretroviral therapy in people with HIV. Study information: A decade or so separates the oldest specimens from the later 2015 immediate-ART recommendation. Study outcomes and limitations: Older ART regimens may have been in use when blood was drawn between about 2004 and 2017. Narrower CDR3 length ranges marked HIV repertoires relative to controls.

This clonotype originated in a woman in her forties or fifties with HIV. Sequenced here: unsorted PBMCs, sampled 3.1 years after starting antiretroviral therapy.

The DNA for the CDR3 is TGTGCCAGCAGCTTAAGTCCGGGGACTGGCTACACCTTC. Its translation is CASSLSPGTGYTF. The chain recombines TRBV7-3 with TRBJ1-2, with a weak D call TRBD1 (5 bases). CDR1 is SGHTA and CDR2 is FQGTGA in the germline V gene. The CDR3 length is 13 residues. Trimming shortened V by 1 base and J by 7 bases, and 10 bases separated the two germline ends.